This entry lists 23 T cell receptor beta chains sequenced from one sample in a study of T cells in Graves' hyperthyroidism and ophthalmopathy. The investigators amplified TCR beta CDR3 regions from RNA transcripts. Carried out on the TCR CDR3, a first-round RT-PCR used the HTBI primer set. TCRdb re-derived calls from the multiplex PCR reads in MiXCR, one entry per CDR3 protein. The sample shows about 380,000 distinct CDR3 sequences, roughly 14% of them seen only once. The sequencing input was blood. These receptors originate from a woman aged 60-75 years with Graves' hyperthyroidism.

This clonotype was seen many times. The chain has TRBV24-1 and TRBJ1-2, with a possible D match to TRBD1 (5 bases). V was cut by 3 bases and J by 8 bases, with 12 bases left in between. The CDR3 contains 13 residues. The germline gives CDR1 KGHDR, CDR2 SFDVKD. The CDR3 region is CATSDTGARGYTF. The CDR3 bases are TGTGCCACCAGTGATACCGGGGCCCGGGGCTACACCTTC.

On this clonotype: The CDR3 carries no conserved terminal phenylalanine or tryptophan, so it likely arises from a read error. The V and J genes are TRBV5-8 and TRBJ1-3; no clear D. This CDR3 region has 15 residues. Trimming removed 3 bases at V and 0 bases at J, with 10 bases between. CDR1 is SGHTS and CDR2 is YDEGEE in the germline V gene. CDR3 region: CASSSDRYSGNTIYL. The CDR3 DNA follows: TGTGCCAGCAGCTCCGACCGGTACTCTGGAAACACCATATATCTT.

There are many counts of this clonotype. The chain is built from TRBV28 and TRBJ2-5; tentatively, D is TRBD2 (5 bases). The ends were cut back, 6 bases at V and 3 bases at J, with 20 bases in the middle. Germline V lookup: CDR1 MDHEN, CDR2 SYDVKM. The CDR3 is made up of 16 amino acids. In DNA, the CDR3 is TGTGCCAGCAGCCCCCCGGCAGGCGCCGGGGAAGAGACCCAGTACTTC. Translated, it gives CASSPPAGAGEETQYF.

Points on this clonotype: A single base separates this from a much larger clone, so it may be a read error. The chain couples TRBV7-9 to TRBJ1-2; 10 bases align to TRBD1. The CDR3 covers 14 residues. Germline CDR1 and CDR2: SEHNR and FQNEAQ (reference sequence). CDR3 sequence: CASSLGDRGWLGAF. Here the CDR3 DNA reads TGTGCCAGCAGCTTAGGGGACAGGGGATGGCTTGGCGCCTTC.

This clonotype has only a few counts. The gene calls are TRBV19 and TRBJ2-1, with 12 bases aligning to TRBD2. J gave up 7 bases and V 7 bases, and 8 bases lay outside the gene matches. CDR3 length: 15 amino acids. The germline gives CDR1 LNHDA, CDR2 SQIVND (reference sequence). The CDR3 DNA reads TGTGCCAGTAACTGGGGACTAGCGGGCTTTAATGAGCAGTTCTTC. Translating gives CASNWGLAGFNEQFF.

The chain combines TRBV6-5 with TRBJ2-1; D might be TRBD2 (6 bases). The CDR3 is 20 amino acids. Trimming pared 2 bases from V and 0 bases from J, leaving 23 bases between. The germline CDR1 and CDR2 sequences are MNHEY and SVGAGI. The CDR3 region is CASSYRIPSEGSSSYNEQFF. DNA of the CDR3: TGTGCCAGCAGTTACAGAATTCCTAGCGAGGGGTCGAGCTCCTACAATGAGCAGTTCTTC.

This clonotype was detected ten times or more. The chain links TRBV3-1 to TRBJ2-1, with 10 nucleotides matching TRBD2. CDR1 LGHDT and CDR2 YNNKEL come from the germline V gene (reference sequence). The CDR3 covers 20 residues. V shed 3 bases and J 4 bases; nucleotides not matched to a gene: 18. This CDR3 reads CASSHDWIEIAGGVYNEQFF. The CDR3 DNA is TGTGCCAGCAGCCACGACTGGATAGAAATAGCGGGAGGCGTTTACAATGAGCAGTTCTTC.

In its sample, this clonotype was seen many times. The chain recombines TRBV9 with TRBJ2-1; D not certain. CDR3 length equals 13 residues. V lost 0 bases, J lost 5 bases, and 6 bases lay in between. CDR1 SGDLS and CDR2 YYNGEE come from the germline V gene. CDR3 amino acids: CASSVGINNEQFF. In DNA form, the CDR3 reads TGTGCCAGCAGCGTAGGGATAAACAATGAGCAGTTCTTC.

This clonotype occurred a few times. This sequence joins TRBV6-1 and TRBJ2-2; D may be TRBD1 (5 bases). CDR3 length equals 12 residues. Trimming removed 7 bases at V and 4 bases at J, with 7 bases between. Germline loops: CDR1 MNHNS, CDR2 SASEGT. The CDR3 protein is CASTGPTGELFF. The CDR3 DNA reads as TGTGCCAGCACAGGGCCCACCGGGGAGCTGTTTTTT.

The chain couples TRBV12-3 or TRBV12-4 to TRBJ2-6; D remains unclear. The CDR3 is made up of 14 amino acids. The V and J ends lost 6 bases and 1 base respectively, with 7 bases between them. The CDR3 DNA sequence: TGTGCCAGCAGGGGTGTTTCTGGGGCCAACGTCCTGACTTTC. This codes for CASRGVSGANVLTF.

This clonotype has a count of ten or more. The V gene is TRBV5-6, the J gene TRBJ2-3, with D maybe TRBD1 (6 bases). Germline CDR1 reads SGHDT; CDR2 reads YYEEEE. The CDR3 consists of 14 residues. V was pared by 2 bases and J by 3 bases, with 10 bases between. This CDR3 is CASSLGGVTDTQYF. CDR3 DNA: TGTGCCAGCAGCTTAGGGGGAGTGACAGATACGCAGTATTTT. Based on the CDR3 plus reference TRBV5-6 and TRBJ2-3, the full variable domain is DAGVTQSPTHLIKTRGQQVTLRCSPKSGHDTVSWYQQALGQGPQFIFQYYEEEERQRGNFPDRFSGHQFPNYSSELNVNALLLGDSALYLCASSLGGVTDTQYFGPGTRLTVL.

This chain joins TRBV6-1 and TRBJ2-1; 7 bases align to TRBD2. Germline assignment: CDR1 MNHNS and CDR2 SASEGT. The V segment lost 5 bases and the J segment 5 bases; nucleotides outside the gene matches: 12. The CDR3 loop spans 16 amino acids. CDR3 residues: CASSSGSSGIHNEQFF. The CDR3, as DNA: TGTGCCAGCAGTTCTGGGTCCAGCGGGATCCACAATGAGCAGTTCTTC.

The rearrangement joins TRBV3-1 to TRBJ1-2, with 9 positions matching TRBD1. Germline-derived CDR1 and CDR2 are LGHDT and YNNKEL (reference sequence). This CDR3 spans 14 amino acids. The trim removed 5 bases at V and 5 bases at J, leaving 6 bases unmatched. The CDR3 DNA sequence: TGTGCCAGCAGCTACGGGACAGGGTTTTATGGCTACACCTTC. This encodes CASSYGTGFYGYTF. The whole variable domain, filled in from reference TRBV3-1 and TRBJ1-2, reads DTAVSQTPKYLVTQMGNDKSIKCEQNLGHDTMYWYKQDSKKFLKIMFSYNNKELIINETVPNRFSPKSPDKAHLNLHINSLELGDSAVYFCASSYGTGFYGYTFGSGTRLTVV.

This clonotype was recorded many times. This rearrangement joins TRBV5-1 to TRBJ2-5; 8 nucleotides align to TRBD2. The CDR3 consists of 14 residues. The germline gives CDR1 SGHRS, CDR2 YFSETQ. The ends lost 4 bases at V and 3 bases at J; junction bases unmatched: 5. DNA of the CDR3: TGCGCCAGCAGCGAAGCGGGAGTTAAAGAGACCCAGTACTTC. Amino acid sequence: CASSEAGVKETQYF.

The table lists this clonotype with many counts. The rearrangement joins TRBV5-1 to TRBJ2-7, with D possibly matching TRBD2 (6 bases). There are 13 residues in the CDR3. CDR1 and CDR2 (germline): SGHRS, YFSETQ. V lost 5 bases and J lost 3, with 12 bases in between. CDR3 bases: TGCGCCAGCAGTTGGGACTCGGGCTACGAGCAGTACTTC. Translating gives CASSWDSGYEQYF.

This clonotype was counted at least ten times. J is TRBJ2-7 and V is TRBV5-1; D may be TRBD1 (6 bases). Trimming took off 4 bases at V and 3 bases at J, with 11 bases between the two ends. The CDR3 covers 13 residues. Germline CDR1 SGHRS, CDR2 YFSETQ. As DNA, the CDR3 is TGCGCCAGCAGCACGGACAGTTTCTACGAGCAGTACTTC. Amino acid sequence: CASSTDSFYEQYF.

Many counts were recorded for this clonotype. This chain uses TRBV28 with TRBJ2-1; TRBD1 aligns across 11 bases. The CDR3 totals 16 residues. CDR1 MDHEN and CDR2 SYDVKM come from the germline V gene. The V and J ends lost 0 bases and 4 bases, in that order; junction bases with no gene match: 2. This chain's CDR3 is CASSLWGTGGYNEQFF. CDR3 in DNA: TGTGCCAGCAGTTTATGGGGGACAGGGGGATACAATGAGCAGTTCTTC.

This clonotype was counted ten times or more. The V gene is TRBV20-1, the J gene TRBJ2-3; 9 positions agree with TRBD1. V gave up 3 bases and J gave up 5 bases; unmatched junction bases: 9. Germline CDR1 is DFQATT and CDR2 is SNEGSKA (reference sequence). The CDR3 loop spans 15 amino acids. CDR3 bases: TGCAGTGCTAGCCTCGGACAGGGGAGCGGAGATACGCAGTATTTT. Its protein product is CSASLGQGSGDTQYF.

V gene TRBV2 combines with J gene TRBJ2-3; no firm D call. The V gene's germline CDR1 is SNHLY and CDR2 FYNNEI. The CDR3 is 13 residues long. V lost 1 base and J lost 11, with 13 bases in between. CDR3 sequence (DNA): TGTGCCAGCAGTGAAGGGGGTAGCCGTAAGCAGTATTTT. Protein: CASSEGGSRKQYF.

The chain uses TRBV25-1 and TRBJ1-2; D is unresolved. This CDR3 contains 13 residues. Germline V lookup: CDR1 MGHDK, CDR2 SYGVNS. V lost 4 bases and J lost 8, with 14 bases in between. In DNA, the CDR3 is TGTGCCAGCAGTGTAGATGGGTATGGCGGCTACACCTTC. The encoded protein is CASSVDGYGGYTF.

CDR3 protein: CASSYEGYTDTQYF. The CDR3 region has the DNA TGTGCCAGCAGTTACGAGGGGTACACAGATACGCAGTATTTT. The gene calls are TRBV6-2 or TRBV6-3 and TRBJ2-3; D is possibly TRBD1 or TRBD2 (5 bases each). V dropped 2 bases and J dropped 2 bases, with 8 bases sitting between them. This CDR3 comprises 14 residues. The germline V gene encodes CDR1 MNHEY and CDR2 SVGEGT.

This clonotype was observed many times. The chain combines TRBV18 with TRBJ2-2; perhaps TRBD2 as D (6 bases). CDR1 and CDR2 from the germline V gene are KGHSH and LQKENI. The length of the CDR3 is 16 residues. V gave up 3 bases and J gave up 0 bases, with 11 bases separating them. CDR3 amino acids: CASSPVGLANTGELFF. The CDR3 region has the DNA TGTGCCAGCTCACCTGTGGGACTCGCGAACACCGGGGAGCTGTTTTTT. The full variable domain, with the rest looked up from reference TRBV18 and TRBJ2-2, is NAGVMQNPRHLVRRRGQEARLRCSPMKGHSHVYWYRQLPEEGLKFMVYLQKENIIDESGMPKERFSAEFPKEGPSILRIQQVVRGDSAAYFCASSPVGLANTGELFFGEGSRLTVL.

Ten or more counts support this clonotype. V gene TRBV9 combines with J gene TRBJ2-7; possibly TRBD2 for D (6 bases). The CDR3 consists of 15 residues. Germline V gene data show CDR1 as SGDLS and CDR2 as YYNGEE. The germline V and J ends were trimmed by 0 bases and 6 bases, with 16 bases remaining between them. Here the CDR3 DNA reads TGTGCCAGCAGCGTAGGGACTATCATGGGGGGCGAGCAGTACTTC. Amino acids: CASSVGTIMGGEQYF.